This T cell receptor beta chain was identified in a study of T cell repertoires in cytomegalovirus infection. Turning to the study itself: Shared public TCR beta signatures pointed to both CMV infection and a matching HLA type. Study-level results: It was HLA-C-restricted CMV-specific TCR beta clonotypes that dominated the response ex vivo. Carriers of CMV and the relevant HLA type were discriminated by public TCR beta frequency.

This clonotype was seen a handful of times. Its antigen remains unidentified. MiXCR, applied by TCRdb to the reads, yields one record per CDR3 protein. The data contain 350,000 to 550,000 distinct CDR3 sequences, roughly 30% of them singletons. The sequence came from a human donor in good health (CMV status not recorded). Some clones in this sample may be carry-over from other donors' samples. The sample taken for sequencing was PBMCs.

The CDR3 region has the DNA TGTGCCAGTAGTATACTAGCTGACACCGGGGAGCTGTTTTTT. It is translated as CASSILADTGELFF. The J gene is TRBJ2-2, the V gene TRBV19, with D tentatively TRBD2 (5 bases). V was pared by 2 bases and J by 3 bases, with 7 bases between. This CDR3 has 14 amino acids. CDR1 is LNHDA, CDR2 SQIVND, per germline (reference sequence).